The sequence of this T cell receptor beta chain was determined in a study of cytomegalovirus exposure and HLA in healthy donors. In the PCR, 60 Vbeta and 13 Jbeta primers were used. Assay used: immunoSEQ multiplex PCR; TCRdb lists only in-frame clones, some missing. The sample lists about 180,000 clones; almost 80% were seen once. This clone was observed a single time. The same CDR3 also results from other DNA sequences found in this sample. CDR1 and CDR2 (germline): SGDLS, YYNGEE. After removal of 2 bases from V and 2 bases from J, the junction contained 5 bases not matched to a gene. The CDR3 covers 15 residues.

The sequence was obtained from a man in his forties in good health and CMV-seropositive. The chain recombines TRBV9 with TRBJ2-7; 9 bases agree with TRBD2. The specimen was PBMCs. CDR3 DNA sequence: TGTGCCAGCAGCGTCGCCGGGACTAGCCCCTACGAGCAGTACTTC. Translating it yields CASSVAGTSPYEQYF.